This entry lists 6 T cell receptor beta chains sequenced from one sample in a study of T cell clones after liver transplantation. Produced via immunoSEQ multiplex PCR; TCRdb's table is partial and in-frame only. The data show roughly 74,000 clones, under 90% seen once. Sample: CD4+ T cells from blood, taken before liver transplant. The receptor source for this set is a human donor who received a liver transplant.

The chain carries TRBV6-1 and TRBJ1-1, with D possibly matching TRBD1 (6 bases). This CDR3 has 13 amino acids. The V end lost 2 bases, the J end lost 3 bases, and 7 bases lay between the germline ends. Germline V gives CDR1 MNHNS, CDR2 SASEGT. DNA for the CDR3: TGTGCCAGCAGTGAACAGGGGTACACTGAAGCTTTCTTT. Encoded protein: CASSEQGYTEAFF.

The chain is built from TRBV5-4 and TRBJ1-2, with D hard to call. Germline V CDR1 and CDR2: SGHNT, YYREEE (reference sequence). V was trimmed by 3 bases and J by 2 bases, leaving 11 bases between them. The CDR3 runs to 14 residues. DNA for the CDR3: TGTGCCAGCAGCTCAATAACAGTGAACTATGGCTACACCTTC. Its translation is CASSSITVNYGYTF. Using reference TRBV5-4 and TRBJ1-2 for the parts outside the CDR3, the full variable domain is ETGVTQSPTHLIKTRGQQVTLRCSSQSGHNTVSWYQQALGQGPQFIFQYYREEENGRGNFPPRFSGLQFPNYSSELNVNALELDDSALYLCASSSITVNYGYTFGSGTRLTVV.

As concerns this clone: The junction departs from germline at one end; a sequencing error may be responsible. This rearrangement joins TRBV7-7 to TRBJ2-2, with a possible D match to TRBD1 (5 bases). The germline V gene has CDR1 SSHAT and CDR2 FNYEAQ (reference sequence). The CDR3 has 15 amino acids. The CDR3 loop is CASSPLQGDTGELFF. The CDR3 DNA reads as TGTGCTAGCAGCCCACTCCAAGGGGACACCGGGGAGCTGTTTTTT.

The chain links TRBV7-9 to TRBJ1-1, with D tentatively TRBD1 (6 bases). Germline assignment: CDR1 SEHNR and CDR2 FQNEAQ (reference sequence). V was cut by 6 bases and J by 0 bases, with 8 bases left in between. The length of the CDR3 is 13 residues. The CDR3 DNA reads as TGTGCCAGCAGTCGACAGGTGAACACTGAAGCTTTCTTT. The encoded protein is CASSRQVNTEAFF. Full variable domain (rest looked up from reference TRBV7-9 and TRBJ1-1): DTGVSQNPRHKITKRGQNVTFRCDPISEHNRLYWYRQTLGQGPEFLTYFQNEAQLEKSRLLSDRFSAERPKGSFSTLEIQRTEQGDSAMYLCASSRQVNTEAFFGQGTRLTVV.

The chain is built from TRBV28 and TRBJ1-1, with 11 bases identical to TRBD1. Germline trimming cut 4 bases from V and 2 bases from J; bases unmatched to any gene: 9. The CDR3 is made up of 17 amino acids. Germline V lookup: CDR1 MDHEN, CDR2 SYDVKM. In DNA form, the CDR3 reads TGTGCCAGCAGTTCCCCCATCGGACAGGGGGCAAACACTGAAGCTTTCTTT. Translating it yields CASSSPIGQGANTEAFF. Using reference TRBV28 and TRBJ1-1 for the parts outside the CDR3, the full variable domain is DVKVTQSSRYLVKRTGEKVFLECVQDMDHENMFWYRQDPGLGLRLIYFSYDVKMKEKGDIPEGYSVSREKKERFSLILESASTNQTSMYLCASSSPIGQGANTEAFFGQGTRLTVV.

This clone was recorded a few times. V gene TRBV28 combines with J gene TRBJ2-2, with 7 bases that match TRBD1. J gave up 5 bases and V 6 bases, and 9 bases lay outside the gene matches. Germline values: CDR1 MDHEN, CDR2 SYDVKM. The CDR3 runs 15 residues. The CDR3 DNA sequence: TGTGCCAGCAGCAGTCCGGACAGGATAACCGGGGAGCTGTTTTTT. This codes for CASSSPDRITGELFF.